These 19 T cell receptor beta chains were sequenced from one sample in a study of blood T cell repertoires in COVID-19. Profiled with immunoSEQ multiplex PCR; TCRdb holds only in-frame clones, not every one. The repertoire holds 65,000 or so clones, approximately 80% seen once, with about 10% in the top ten. Sequencing was carried out using peripheral blood. Source of these receptors: a man aged 25 to 45 with COVID-19, enrolled during active disease.

The chain recombines TRBV10-2 with TRBJ1-1; the D gene is possibly TRBD1 (6 bases). CDR3 size: 13 residues. The germline V and J ends were trimmed by 7 bases and 1 base, with 10 bases remaining between them. The germline CDR1 and CDR2 sequences are WSHSY and SAAADI. The CDR3 DNA follows: TGCGCCAGCACCGGACAGCGGAACACTGAAGCTTTCTTT. The encoded protein is CASTGQRNTEAFF.

This clone was detected a few times. The V call is TRBV6-2 or TRBV6-3, the J call TRBJ2-1, with TRBD2 identical over 12 bases. Trimming removed 4 bases from V and 6 bases from J; junction bases left unmatched: 4. The CDR3 loop spans 15 amino acids. In germline, CDR1 is MNHEY, CDR2 SVGEGT. CDR3 loop: CASSSLAGGGNEQFF. The CDR3 DNA reads TGTGCCAGCAGTTCACTAGCGGGAGGTGGCAATGAGCAGTTCTTC.

The CDR3 coding sequence is TGTGCCAGCAGCCTTCACGGGACGGGGGATGGCTACACCTTC. It specifies CASSLHGTGDGYTF. The chain combines TRBV27 with TRBJ1-2, with TRBD1 as a possible D gene (5 bases). Trimming shortened V by 6 bases and J by 6 bases, and 17 bases separated the two germline ends. Germline CDR1 reads MNHEY; CDR2 reads SMNVEV (reference sequence). CDR3 length: 14 residues.

The table lists this clone with a few counts. The chain is built from TRBV28 and TRBJ2-7; TRBD2 might be the D (5 bases). Between the trimmed V and J ends, which lost 3 bases and 2 bases, there was a span of 17 bases. The CDR3 spans 16 residues. Germline V gives CDR1 MDHEN, CDR2 SYDVKM. CDR3 in DNA: TGTGCCAGCAGTTTCCTACTTGCGGGTGCTACCTACGAGCAGTACTTC. Encoded protein: CASSFLLAGATYEQYF.

This sequence joins TRBV9 and TRBJ2-2, with a tentative D call TRBD1 (6 bases). CDR1 and CDR2 (germline): SGDLS, YYNGEE. V was clipped by 5 bases and J by 4 bases, with 12 bases between them. This CDR3 contains 14 residues. The CDR3, as DNA: TGTGCCAGCAGGAAGGGGGTGAGCACCGGGGAGCTGTTTTTT. It encodes CASRKGVSTGELFF.

The chain joins TRBV27 to TRBJ1-4; D is ambiguous. Trimming shortened V by 4 bases and J by 8 bases, and 14 bases separated the two germline ends. Germline CDR1 is MNHEY and CDR2 is SMNVEV (reference sequence). The CDR3 loop spans 14 amino acids. The CDR3 DNA is TGTGCCAGCAGTTCTCTCCTAATCGGGGAAAAACTGTTTTTT. Translation: CASSSLLIGEKLFF.

This clone appeared once. The rearrangement links TRBV5-6 to TRBJ2-7; D unclear. The CDR3 length is 17 residues. Germline assignment: CDR1 SGHDT and CDR2 YYEEEE. Trimming left V 4 bases short and J 1 base short, with 21 bases between. Here the CDR3 reads CASSLLSWANPSYEQYF. DNA of the CDR3: TGTGCCAGCAGCCTTTTATCGTGGGCTAATCCTTCCTACGAGCAGTACTTC.

The chain carries TRBV11-2 and TRBJ1-5; D is unresolved. The V end lost 5 bases, the J end lost 7 bases, and 15 bases lay between the germline ends. The CDR3 is 14 residues long. The V gene's germline CDR1 is SGHAT and CDR2 FQNNGV. The CDR3 DNA reads as TGTGCCAGCAGCCCCCATCCGGGAGGCCAGCCCCAGCATTTT. Protein product: CASSPHPGGQPQHF.

The V and J genes are TRBV5-4 and TRBJ2-7; possibly TRBD1 for D (6 bases). The V gene's germline CDR1 is SGHNT and CDR2 YYREEE (reference sequence). The CDR3 consists of 15 residues. Trimming removed 4 bases from V and 2 bases from J, with 16 bases in between. The CDR3 DNA sequence: TGTGCCAGCAGCGGGTGGACAGTAGGTCCCTACGAGCAGTACTTC. It encodes CASSGWTVGPYEQYF.

In DNA, the CDR3 is TGTGCCTGGAGGACAGAATACAATGAGCAGTTCTTC. It is translated as CAWRTEYNEQFF. The chain employs TRBV30 and TRBJ2-1; a weak D match, TRBD1 (5 bases). Germline loops: CDR1 GTSNPN, CDR2 SVGIG (reference sequence). This CDR3 region has 12 residues. V was trimmed by 3 bases and J by 4 bases, leaving 7 bases between them. Full variable domain (remainder filled in from reference TRBV30 and TRBJ2-1): SQTIHQWPATLVQPVGSPLSLECTVEGTSNPNLYWYRQAAGRGLQLLFYSVGIGQISSEVPQNLSASRPQDRQFILSSKKLLLSDSGFYLCAWRTEYNEQFFGPGTRLTVL.

The V call is TRBV18, the J call TRBJ2-2; 11 positions agree with TRBD1. Germline V gives CDR1 KGHSH, CDR2 LQKENI. The CDR3 contains 15 residues. The trim removed 5 bases at V and 7 bases at J, leaving 6 bases unmatched. Here the CDR3 reads CASSFGQGAYGELFF. The CDR3 coding sequence is TGTGCCAGCTCATTCGGACAGGGGGCGTACGGGGAGCTGTTTTTT.

The rearrangement uses TRBV11-2 and TRBJ2-5; D remains unclear. V lost 1 base and J 5 bases, leaving 14 bases between the germline ends. This CDR3 has 15 residues. CDR1 and CDR2 (germline): SGHAT, FQNNGV. The CDR3 loop is CASSLVSARWETQYF. CDR3 nucleotide sequence: TGTGCCAGCAGCTTAGTTTCGGCTAGATGGGAGACCCAGTACTTC.

This clone was found a few times. The genes are TRBV2 and TRBJ1-2; D may be TRBD1 (6 bases). The CDR3 loop spans 14 amino acids. Trimming shortened V by 1 base and J by 8 bases, and 14 bases separated the two germline ends. From germline, CDR1 is SNHLY and CDR2 FYNNEI. The CDR3 sequence: CASSEGRGLSGYTF. DNA of the CDR3: TGTGCCAGCAGTGAAGGCAGGGGTCTGTCCGGCTACACCTTC.

This sequence joins TRBV6-5 and TRBJ1-4; TRBD1 agrees at 9 bases. Germline V gene data show CDR1 as MNHEY and CDR2 as SVGAGI. V lost 7 bases to trimming and J lost 5 bases; unmatched junction nucleotides: 2. The CDR3 has 13 residues. CDR3 sequence: CASTGQGNEKLFF. CDR3 DNA: TGTGCCAGCACCGGACAGGGGAATGAAAAACTGTTTTTT.

This chain uses TRBV28 with TRBJ1-2; 8 bases align to TRBD1. Per the germline V gene, CDR1 is MDHEN and CDR2 is SYDVKM. V lost 5 bases to trimming and J lost 3 bases; unmatched junction nucleotides: 5. The length of the CDR3 is 14 residues. CDR3 nucleotide sequence: TGTGCCAGCAGTGGCATGGGACAGGACTATGGCTACACCTTC. Its protein is CASSGMGQDYGYTF.

The chain is built from TRBV6-2 or TRBV6-3 and TRBJ2-1, with TRBD2 identical over 10 bases. The CDR3 is made up of 14 amino acids. The trim removed 5 bases at V and 10 bases at J, leaving 8 bases unmatched. CDR1 is MNHEY, CDR2 SVGEGT, per germline. This CDR3 reads CASSRRTSGTEQFF. DNA for the CDR3: TGTGCCAGCAGTCGAAGGACTAGCGGTACGGAGCAGTTCTTC.

V and J are TRBV7-8 and TRBJ1-1; perhaps TRBD1 as D (6 bases). The V end lost 1 base, the J end lost 5 bases, and 11 bases lay between the germline ends. CDR3 size: 14 residues. Germline assignment: CDR1 SGHVS and CDR2 FQNEAQ. CDR3 nucleotide sequence: TGTGCCAGCAGCTTAGAGGGGGGGAGTACTGAAGCTTTCTTT. As protein: CASSLEGGSTEAFF. The full variable domain, its missing parts supplied by reference TRBV7-8 and TRBJ1-1, is GAGVSQSPRYKVAKRGQDVALRCDPISGHVSLFWYQQALGQGPEFLTYFQNEAQLDKSGLPSDRFFAERPEGSVSTLKIQRTQQEDSAVYLCASSLEGGSTEAFFGQGTRLTVV.

This chain connects TRBV28 to TRBJ1-5, with D possibly TRBD1 on 6 matching bases. The CDR3 length is 16 residues. Trimming removed 6 bases at V and 3 bases at J, with 18 bases between. CDR1 MDHEN and CDR2 SYDVKM come from the germline V gene. The CDR3 DNA is TGTGCCAGCAGCCCTACGGTCAGGGGATACAATCAGCCCCAGCATTTT. The encoded protein is CASSPTVRGYNQPQHF. Variable domain in full (rest from reference TRBV28 and TRBJ1-5): DVKVTQSSRYLVKRTGEKVFLECVQDMDHENMFWYRQDPGLGLRLIYFSYDVKMKEKGDIPEGYSVSREKKERFSLILESASTNQTSMYLCASSPTVRGYNQPQHFGDGTRLSIL.

The table lists this clone with a few counts. J is TRBJ1-5 and V is TRBV19, with D unclear. The ends were cut back, 4 bases at V and 3 bases at J, with 13 bases in the middle. The CDR3 loop spans 15 amino acids. CDR1 LNHDA and CDR2 SQIVND come from the germline V gene (reference sequence). CDR3: CASSTSGRDNQPQHF. The DNA of the CDR3 is TGTGCCAGTAGTACCTCGGGCCGGGACAATCAGCCCCAGCATTTT.